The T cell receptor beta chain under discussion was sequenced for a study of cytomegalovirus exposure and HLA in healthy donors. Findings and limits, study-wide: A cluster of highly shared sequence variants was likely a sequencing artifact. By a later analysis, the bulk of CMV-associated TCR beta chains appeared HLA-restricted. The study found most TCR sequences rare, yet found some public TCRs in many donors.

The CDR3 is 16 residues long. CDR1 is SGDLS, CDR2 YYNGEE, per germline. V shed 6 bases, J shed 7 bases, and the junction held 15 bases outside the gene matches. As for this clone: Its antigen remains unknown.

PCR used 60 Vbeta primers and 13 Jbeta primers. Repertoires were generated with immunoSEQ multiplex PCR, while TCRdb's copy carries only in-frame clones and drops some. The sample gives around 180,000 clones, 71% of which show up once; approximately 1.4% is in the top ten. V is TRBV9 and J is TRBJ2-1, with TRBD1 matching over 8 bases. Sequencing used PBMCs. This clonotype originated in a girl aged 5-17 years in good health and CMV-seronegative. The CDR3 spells CASNPTEDRERNEQFF. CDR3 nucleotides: TGTGCCAGCAACCCGACGGAGGACAGGGAGAGAAATGAGCAGTTCTTC.